Presented here are 2 T cell receptor beta chains from one specimen sequenced in a study of blood T cells in healthy people across ages. A J-beta primer mix and a sample-barcoded 5' primer were used in a second PCR of about 7 to 12 cycles. A single record per CDR3 protein comes from TCRdb applying MiXCR to the 5' RACE reads. The sample lists some 710,000 distinct CDR3 sequences, 22% occurring once. The sample taken for sequencing was blood. These receptors all come from a man aged 70-80 years in good health.

Only a few counts were recorded for this clonotype. V usage is TRBV12-3 or TRBV12-4 and J usage is TRBJ1-6; D might be TRBD1 (6 bases). Trimming took off 3 bases at V and 6 bases at J, with 12 bases between the two ends. The CDR3 has 15 residues. CDR3 bases: TGTGCCAGCAGTTTTGGGGGGGGCCCTAATTCACCCCTCCACTTT. Amino acid sequence: CASSFGGGPNSPLHF.

In its sample, this clonotype was seen once. A read error is possible here, since a much larger clone lies one base away. The missing conserved phenylalanine or tryptophan at the end of this CDR3 makes a read error likely. The rearrangement joins TRBV28 to TRBJ2-1; D is uncertain. The assigned J gene may be wrong: the sequence end matches TRBJ2-5 better. The CDR3 length is 12 residues. Looked up from germline, CDR1 is MDHEN and CDR2 is SYDVKM. Written as DNA, the CDR3 is TGTGCCAGCAGTTTATGGGGAGAGACCCAGTACCTC. It translates to CASSLWGETQYL.